The 25 T cell receptor beta chains presented below share a single source sample, sequenced in a study of blood T cell repertoires in COVID-19. This table comes from immunoSEQ multiplex PCR, and its TCRdb copy is limited to in-frame clones, with some not included. The table includes about 330,000 clones, 80% to 90% detected once. The sample taken for sequencing was PBMCs or T cells enriched from blood (not recorded which). Source of these receptors: a man aged 25-40 years who had recovered from COVID-19.

CDR3 DNA: TGTGCCAGCAGCAAAGGACTAGCGAACTACAATGAGCAGTTCTTC. As protein: CASSKGLANYNEQFF. The chain uses TRBV7-8 and TRBJ2-1, with 9 bases aligning to TRBD2. J lost 3 bases, V lost 5 bases, and 5 bases had no gene match. Germline lookup yields CDR1 SGHVS and CDR2 FQNEAQ. The CDR3 has 15 amino acids. The whole variable domain, remainder taken from reference TRBV7-8 and TRBJ2-1, is GAGVSQSPRYKVAKRGQDVALRCDPISGHVSLFWYQQALGQGPEFLTYFQNEAQLDKSGLPSDRFFAERPEGSVSTLKIQRTQQEDSAVYLCASSKGLANYNEQFFGPGTRLTVL.

A few counts support this clone. The J gene is TRBJ1-2, the V gene TRBV12-3 or TRBV12-4; tentative D call: TRBD1 (6 bases). V lost 5 bases and J lost 6, with 13 bases in between. The CDR3 contains 13 residues. The CDR3 nucleotides are TGTGCCAGCAGTAGAGACGGGGGGCATGGCTACACCTTC. It yields the protein CASSRDGGHGYTF.

The chain is built from TRBV5-1 and TRBJ2-3; 8 bases are a match to TRBD2. V was pared by 7 bases and J by 4 bases, with 11 bases of the junction left unmatched. The germline CDR1 and CDR2 sequences are SGHRS and YFSETQ. The CDR3 extends over 15 amino acids. CDR3 sequence reads: CASHMRGAEADTQYF. CDR3 nucleotides: TGCGCCAGCCACATGCGGGGGGCGGAGGCAGATACGCAGTATTTT.

The chain employs TRBV5-8 and TRBJ1-5, with D hard to call. CDR1 is SGHTS and CDR2 is YDEGEE in the germline V gene. The CDR3 extends over 18 amino acids. V was clipped by 4 bases and J by 0 bases, with 20 bases between them. The CDR3 protein is CASSLGSIGVYSNQPQHF. CDR3 in DNA: TGTGCCAGCAGCCTTGGATCGATCGGGGTTTATAGCAATCAGCCCCAGCATTTT. The whole variable domain, remainder taken from reference TRBV5-8 and TRBJ1-5, is EAGVTQSPTHLIKTRGQQATLRCSPISGHTSVYWYQQALGLGLQFLLWYDEGEERNRGNFPPRFSGRQFPNYSSELNVNALELEDSALYLCASSLGSIGVYSNQPQHFGDGTRLSIL.

The gene calls are TRBV6-1 and TRBJ2-5, with D possibly matching TRBD1 (5 bases). The CDR3 covers 13 residues. The V end was cut by 3 bases, the J end by 1 base, with 6 bases between. CDR1 MNHNS and CDR2 SASEGT come from the germline V gene. CDR3 protein: CASSETVQETQYF. The CDR3 DNA reads as TGTGCCAGCAGTGAGACAGTCCAAGAGACCCAGTACTTC.

V is TRBV2 and J is TRBJ2-1; 8 bases line up with TRBD2. The CDR3 contains 15 residues. CDR1 is SNHLY and CDR2 is FYNNEI in the germline V gene. V trimming: 7 bases; J trimming: 4 bases; junction bases outside the gene matches: 9. The CDR3 nucleotides are TGTGCCAGCACCCCGGGGGGGGACGCTTACAATGAGCAGTTCTTC. Its translation is CASTPGGDAYNEQFF. The complete variable domain, with remaining parts taken from reference TRBV2 and TRBJ2-1, reads EPEVTQTPSHQVTQMGQEVILRCVPISNHLYFYWYRQILGQKVEFLVSFYNNEISEKSEIFDDQFSVERPDGSNFTLKIRSTKLEDSAMYFCASTPGGDAYNEQFFGPGTRLTVL.

The chain carries TRBV28 and TRBJ2-7; 9 positions agree with TRBD2. V trimming: 3 bases; J trimming: 3 bases; junction bases outside the gene matches: 9. Looked up from germline, CDR1 is MDHEN and CDR2 is SYDVKM. The length of the CDR3 is 16 residues. The CDR3 spells CASSFSRTSAFYEQYF. The CDR3 DNA reads as TGTGCCAGCAGTTTTTCCCGGACTAGCGCTTTCTACGAGCAGTACTTC.

The chain carries TRBV29-1 and TRBJ2-3; tentative D call: TRBD2 (6 bases). The CDR3 spans 13 residues. From germline, CDR1 is SQVTM and CDR2 ANQGSEA. The V end was cut by 3 bases, the J end by 2 bases, with 9 bases between. In nucleotides, the CDR3 is TGCAGCGTTGATCGGGGGTACACAGATACGCAGTATTTT. Translation gives CSVDRGYTDTQYF.

The rearrangement links TRBV19 to TRBJ2-7; D is unclear. V lost 3 bases, J lost 4 bases, and 4 bases lay in between. The germline V gene has CDR1 LNHDA and CDR2 SQIVND (reference sequence). The CDR3 has 11 residues. CDR3 loop: CASSINYEQYF. CDR3 in DNA: TGTGCCAGTAGTATTAATTACGAGCAGTACTTC. The variable domain in full, completed from reference TRBV19 and TRBJ2-7, reads DGGITQSPKYLFRKEGQNVTLSCEQNLNHDAMYWYRQDPGQGLRLIYYSQIVNDFQKGDIAEGYSVSREKKESFPLTVTSAQKNPTAFYLCASSINYEQYFGPGTRLTVT.

This clone was recorded once. This chain connects TRBV19 to TRBJ2-5; 10 nucleotides align to TRBD1. This CDR3 region has 16 residues. Germline CDR1 reads LNHDA; CDR2 reads SQIVND (reference sequence). V lost 2 bases to trimming and J lost 7 bases; unmatched junction nucleotides: 10. The CDR3 here is CASSISGQGPRATQYF. DNA of the CDR3: TGTGCCAGTAGTATATCGGGACAGGGGCCTCGTGCGACCCAGTACTTC. Variable domain in full (rest from reference TRBV19 and TRBJ2-5): DGGITQSPKYLFRKEGQNVTLSCEQNLNHDAMYWYRQDPGQGLRLIYYSQIVNDFQKGDIAEGYSVSREKKESFPLTVTSAQKNPTAFYLCASSISGQGPRATQYFGPGTRLLVL.

The rearrangement links TRBV3-1 (or the pseudogene TRBV3-2) to TRBJ1-2; D is ambiguous. V was trimmed by 4 bases and J by 8 bases, leaving 14 bases between them. Looked up from germline, CDR1 is LGHDT and CDR2 is YNNKEL (reference sequence). This CDR3 comprises 13 residues. In DNA form, the CDR3 reads TGTGCCAGCAGCCCATCCCAGAGGGTCGGCTACACCTTC. This sequence encodes CASSPSQRVGYTF.

V is TRBV12-3 or TRBV12-4 and J is TRBJ1-1; D is undetermined. The CDR3 length is 11 residues. Trimming removed 5 bases from V and 3 bases from J, with 4 bases in between. The CDR3 DNA sequence: TGTGCCAGCAGTCCGGACACTGAAGCTTTCTTT. Its protein product is CASSPDTEAFF.

The V call is TRBV4-1, the J call TRBJ2-2; D not certain. With 3 bases removed from V and 2 bases from J, the gap between germline ends came to 13 bases. The CDR3 runs to 16 residues. Germline CDR1 MGHRA, CDR2 YSYEKL. This CDR3 is CASSQSLISNTGELFF. The DNA of the CDR3 is TGCGCCAGCAGCCAGTCCCTGATTAGTAACACCGGGGAGCTGTTTTTT.

The V and J genes are TRBV28 and TRBJ1-6, with 8 nucleotides matching TRBD1. Germline lookup yields CDR1 MDHEN and CDR2 SYDVKM. The CDR3 is 14 amino acids. The V and J ends lost 4 bases and 7 bases, in that order; junction bases with no gene match: 3. The CDR3, as DNA: TGTGCCAGCAGTTGGACAGGGTCGAATTCACCCCTCCACTTT. This encodes CASSWTGSNSPLHF.

The CDR3 region has the DNA TGTGCCAGTAGTCCCCCGGGGGATCGGTGGGAGACCCAGTACTTC. Translation: CASSPPGDRWETQYF. The V call is TRBV19, the J call TRBJ2-5, with a possible D match to TRBD2 (6 bases). CDR1 and CDR2 from the germline V gene are LNHDA and SQIVND (reference sequence). The CDR3 totals 15 residues. V was pared by 5 bases and J by 5 bases, with 18 bases between.

The chain combines TRBV19 with TRBJ2-7, with 9 bases lining up with TRBD1. V dropped 5 bases and J dropped 4; count of bases not matched to a gene: 6. Per the germline V gene, CDR1 is LNHDA and CDR2 is SQIVND (reference sequence). The CDR3 is 14 residues long. CDR3 DNA: TGTGCCAGTAGTGCCGGGACAGGGCCTTACGAGCAGTACTTC. This codes for CASSAGTGPYEQYF.

The rearrangement joins TRBV10-3 to TRBJ2-7, with D perhaps TRBD2 (6 bases). Germline V gene lookup returns CDR1 ENHRY and CDR2 SYGVKD. The CDR3 runs to 19 residues. The V end was cut by 0 bases, the J end by 5 bases, with 26 bases between. DNA of the CDR3: TGTGCCATCAGTGAGTCGAAAGGAGGTACGCTCAGGGAGGTAGACGAGCAGTACTTC. Residues: CAISESKGGTLREVDEQYF.

The rearrangement joins TRBV28 to TRBJ2-7, with 7 nucleotides matching TRBD2. The CDR3 is made up of 12 amino acids. The V and J ends lost 7 bases and 2 bases, in that order; junction bases with no gene match: 2. Germline-derived CDR1 and CDR2 are MDHEN and SYDVKM. The CDR3 here is CASKSGAYEQYF. Written as DNA, the CDR3 is TGTGCCAGCAAGAGCGGGGCCTACGAGCAGTACTTC.

The V and J genes are TRBV9 and TRBJ1-6; D is perhaps TRBD1 (6 bases). This CDR3 is built from 14 residues. Germline V lookup: CDR1 SGDLS, CDR2 YYNGEE. Trimming took off 4 bases at V and 7 bases at J, with 12 bases between the two ends. The CDR3 nucleotides read TGTGCCAGCAGCACGGGACACTCCAATTCACCCCTCCACTTT. It encodes CASSTGHSNSPLHF. Supplemented by reference TRBV9 and TRBJ1-6, the full variable domain reads DSGVTQTPKHLITATGQRVTLRCSPRSGDLSVYWYQQSLDQGLQFLIQYYNGEERAKGNILERFSAQQFPDLHSELNLSSLELGDSALYFCASSTGHSNSPLHFGNGTRLTVT.

J is TRBJ1-2 and V is TRBV5-5; 7 positions agree with TRBD1. With 4 bases clipped from V and 4 bases from J, the junction kept 4 bases outside the gene matches. The CDR3 extends over 13 amino acids. Germline assignment: CDR1 SGHKS and CDR2 YYEKEE (reference sequence). CDR3 in DNA: TGTGCCAGCAGCAGGGACAGTCTCTATGGCTACACCTTC. Its protein product is CASSRDSLYGYTF.

The CDR3, as DNA: TGTGCCAGCAGCGGGGACAGGGGTTTAAGCGGCTATGGCTACACCTTC. Amino acid sequence: CASSGDRGLSGYGYTF. V gene TRBV27 combines with J gene TRBJ1-2; 10 nucleotides line up with TRBD1. CDR3 length equals 16 residues. Germline CDR1 MNHEY, CDR2 SMNVEV (reference sequence). J gave up 4 bases and V 6 bases, and 11 bases lay outside the gene matches.

The genes are TRBV5-4 and TRBJ2-3; 7 nucleotides align to TRBD1. Looked up from germline, CDR1 is SGHNT and CDR2 is YYREEE (reference sequence). Losses at the gene ends were 0 bases for V and 5 bases for J; bases not matched to a gene: 9. The CDR3 runs to 16 residues. CDR3 residues: CASSLEGGDLGDTQYF. In DNA, the CDR3 is TGTGCCAGCAGCTTGGAAGGGGGCGACTTGGGAGATACGCAGTATTTT.

This clone was found once. V gene TRBV6-6 combines with J gene TRBJ2-7, with TRBD2 as a possible D gene (5 bases). Trimming pared 8 bases from V and 7 bases from J, leaving 24 bases between. The CDR3 sequence is 15 residues long. Germline V gene lookup returns CDR1 MNHNY and CDR2 SVGAGI (reference sequence). This chain's CDR3 is CASAPGQAGLREQYF. The CDR3 region has the DNA TGTGCCAGCGCCCCGGGTCAGGCGGGTCTGAGAGAGCAGTACTTC.

The chain combines TRBV18 with TRBJ2-7; D is unresolved. Trimming pared 5 bases from V and 5 bases from J, leaving 16 bases between. The CDR3 is made up of 14 amino acids. The germline V gene encodes CDR1 KGHSH and CDR2 LQKENI. The CDR3 DNA is TGTGCCAGCTCATCTTTAGCTACGTTCAACGAGCAGTACTTC. Translated: CASSSLATFNEQYF.

The gene calls are TRBV5-1 and TRBJ2-5; unclear D gene. Germline CDR1 SGHRS, CDR2 YFSETQ. The germline V and J ends were trimmed by 0 bases and 4 bases, with 7 bases remaining between them. The CDR3 has 13 residues. The CDR3 region is CASSLAPSETQYF. The CDR3, as DNA: TGCGCCAGCAGCTTGGCCCCGTCAGAGACCCAGTACTTC.